This T cell receptor beta chain emerged from a study of T cell responses to AZD1222 COVID-19 vaccine. A remark on this clone: Its antigen remains unknown.

TCRdb's copy holds only in-frame clones and misses some; the assay was immunoSEQ multiplex PCR. The sample consists of roughly 180,000 clones, approximately 90% of them appearing once. Whole-study results and caveats: Donors in the cohort were predominantly white British and more often female, and clonal diversity was possibly underestimated. The breadth and depth of Spike-specific TCRs increased once two AZD1222 doses had been given.

CDR1 and CDR2 (germline): SGHTA, FQGNSA. Trimming pared 0 bases from V and 2 bases from J, leaving 10 bases between. The CDR3 is made up of 15 amino acids. The gene calls are TRBV7-2 and TRBJ1-2; D gene uncertain. The clonotype originates from an adult in good health. This sample comprised peripheral blood, obtained on day 0 of AZD1222 vaccination. CDR3 protein: CASSLAKGTNYGYTF. CDR3 DNA: TGTGCCAGCAGCTTAGCCAAAGGAACAAACTATGGCTACACCTTC.